These T cell receptor beta chains were read from a single sample in a study of early T cells in non-severe SARS-CoV-2 infection. Using its own MiXCR run on the 5' RACE reads, TCRdb lists one record per CDR3 protein. The sample gives roughly 90,000 distinct CDR3 sequences, about 15% of which show up once; roughly 0.6% is in the top ten. The sequenced sample was whole blood. These receptors were collected from an adult who was a healthcare worker with PCR-confirmed SARS-CoV-2 infection or an uninfected control (not recorded which). Both conserved end residues are part of each CDR3. D genes are given only for firm matches. Not every row has a clone size; where given, it reads once, few, many or a size class.

j_call | cdr3_length | d_call | clone_size | v_call | cdr3_nt | cdr3_aa
TRBJ1-3 | 15 | . | few | TRBV12-5 | TGTGCTAGTGGTTTGGTTGTTTCCGAGGCAAACACCATATATTTT | CASGLVVSEANTIYF
TRBJ2-1 | 15 | TRBD1 | few | TRBV6-5 | TGTGCCAGCAGCTACGACAGGGGCCTATACAATGAGCAGTTCTTC | CASSYDRGLYNEQFF
TRBJ2-1 | 16 | . | . | TRBV4-1 | TGCGCCAGCAGCCAAGCGGGCCTGAACTCCTACAATGAGCAGTTCTTC | CASSQAGLNSYNEQFF
TRBJ2-1 | 12 | . | . | TRBV24-1 | TGTGCCACCAGTGATTCGAGGGATGAGCAGTTCTTC | CATSDSRDEQFF
TRBJ2-1 | 14 | . | few | TRBV2 | TGTGCCAGCAAAGACTCCGCCAAATACAATGAGCAGTTCTTC | CASKDSAKYNEQFF
TRBJ1-5 | 14 | . | . | TRBV20-1 | TGCAGTGCCACCACTCGCCGGGGGCATCAGCCCCAGCATTTT | CSATTRRGHQPQHF
TRBJ1-2 | 14 | . | many | TRBV3-1 | TGTGCCAGCAGCCAAGGACGGGAACCGTATGGCTACACCTTC | CASSQGREPYGYTF
TRBJ2-2 | 13 | . | few | TRBV2 | TGTGCCAGCAGTGTTGGGGGCTCCGGGGAGCTGTTTTTT | CASSVGGSGELFF
TRBJ1-6 | 17 | . | many | TRBV5-1 | TGCGCCAGCAGCTCGACCGATCAGGGTTTTGGTAATTCACCCCTCCACTTT | CASSSTDQGFGNSPLHF
TRBJ1-1 | 14 | . | . | TRBV10-2 | TGCGCCAGCAGAGGGTCCCGGGGAATCACTGAAGCTTTCTTT | CASRGSRGITEAFF
TRBJ1-6 | 15 | . | . | TRBV5-1 | TGCGCCAGCAGCTTGGGTCAGGCCGGCAATTCACCCCTCCACTTT | CASSLGQAGNSPLHF
TRBJ1-6 | 15 | . | . | TRBV7-8 | TGTGCCAGCAATGGCGGGAACTCCTATAATTCACCCCTCCACTTT | CASNGGNSYNSPLHF
TRBJ2-2 | 16 | TRBD1 | . | TRBV3-1 | TGTGCCAGCAGCCAAAGGGACAGGGGGCTCACCGGGGAGCTGTTTTTT | CASSQRDRGLTGELFF
TRBJ2-3 | 14 | TRBD2 | few | TRBV29-1 | TGCAGCGTGTCCGGGACTAGCGACACAGATACGCAGTATTTT | CSVSGTSDTDTQYF
TRBJ2-5 | 15 | . | . | TRBV19 | TGTGCCAGTAGTCCTGAGGTCCACCCCCAAGAGACCCAGTACTTC | CASSPEVHPQETQYF
TRBJ1-1 | 13 | . | few | TRBV18 | TGTGCCAGCTCCCCGCCGGGGGGCCATGAAGCTTTCTTT | CASSPPGGHEAFF
TRBJ2-1 | 10 | . | few | TRBV29-1 | TGCAGCGGGGCAGACAATGAGCAGTTCTTC | CSGADNEQFF
TRBJ1-2 | 14 | TRBD1 | once | TRBV2 | TGTGCCAGCAGTTGGACAGGGGGCATTGATGGCTACACCTTC | CASSWTGGIDGYTF
TRBJ1-5 | 15 | TRBD1 | few | TRBV6-2/TRBV6-3 | TGTGCCAGCAGTTACGGGCAGGGGGAGTTACAGCCCCAGCATTTT | CASSYGQGELQPQHF
TRBJ1-2 | 11 | . | . | TRBV29-1 | TGCAGCGTTGAAAGGACATATGGCTACACCTTC | CSVERTYGYTF
TRBJ2-2 | 14 | TRBD2 | . | TRBV10-2 | TGCGCCAGTCTGGAGCGGGGGAACACCGGGGAGCTGTTTTTT | CASLERGNTGELFF
TRBJ2-4 | 15 | . | few | TRBV6-1 | TGTGCCAGCAGTGCGTCTCCTACCGGGACGAACATTCAGTACTTC | CASSASPTGTNIQYF
TRBJ2-2 | 13 | . | few | TRBV27 | TGTGCCAGCAGCCTAGGACAGACCGGGGAGCTGTTTTTT | CASSLGQTGELFF
TRBJ1-5 | 16 | TRBD1 | few | TRBV6-1 | TGTGCCAGCAGTGCCCGGACAGGGACGGGCAATCAGCCCCAGCATTTT | CASSARTGTGNQPQHF
TRBJ1-2 | 11 | . | many | TRBV30 | TGTGCCTGGAGTGAGGGCTATGGCTACACCTTC | CAWSEGYGYTF
TRBJ1-2 | 16 | . | many | TRBV19 | TGTGCCAGTAGTATTAGGAAGACTCCCACGGGGTATGGCTACACCTTC | CASSIRKTPTGYGYTF
TRBJ2-1 | 14 | . | many | TRBV7-8 | TGTGCCAGCAGCCCCCCGGGCCAGTACAATGAGCAGTTCTTC | CASSPPGQYNEQFF
TRBJ2-2 | 10 | . | many | TRBV7-4 | TGTGCCAGCAGCTTAAAGGAAGGGTTTTTT | CASSLKEGFF
TRBJ1-2 | 16 | TRBD1 | few | TRBV3-1 | TGTGCCAGCAGCCAAGAGTTTGCAGGGGGCATCCATGGCTACACCTTC | CASSQEFAGGIHGYTF
TRBJ1-1 | 16 | TRBD1 | many | TRBV6-6 | TGTGCCAGCAGTTCTGGGAAGGGACAGTTGAACACTGAAGCTTTCTTT | CASSSGKGQLNTEAFF
TRBJ2-3 | 15 | TRBD2 | few | TRBV7-8 | TGTGCCAGCAGCTCGCGGGGGGGCCCGACAGATACGCAGTATTTT | CASSSRGGPTDTQYF
TRBJ1-2 | 13 | . | few | TRBV12-3/TRBV12-4 | TGTGCCAGCAGTCCCAACAGGGATCATGGCTACACCTTC | CASSPNRDHGYTF
TRBJ2-2 | 15 | TRBD1 | many | TRBV6-5 | TGTGCCAGCAGTTCAGACAGGGGGCTTGGCGGGGAGCTGTTTTTT | CASSSDRGLGGELFF
TRBJ2-3 | 14 | TRBD2 | many | TRBV20-1 | TGCAGTGCTAGATGGCTAGCGGACACAGATACGCAGTATTTT | CSARWLADTDTQYF
TRBJ2-2 | 17 | . | many | TRBV5-1 | . | CASSLLAGEWTPGSCFF
TRBJ2-1 | 15 | . | . | TRBV7-2 | TGTGCCAGCAGCTTAGCGCTAGCTTCGTCCAATGAGCAGTTCTTC | CASSLALASSNEQFF
TRBJ1-2 | 14 | . | . | TRBV3-1 | TGTGCCAGCAGCCACGGAACAGGGTTATATGGCTACACCTTC | CASSHGTGLYGYTF
TRBJ2-3 | 13 | . | few | TRBV6-2/TRBV6-3 | TGTGCCACCGGCCGGTCTAGCACAGATACGCAGTATTTT | CATGRSSTDTQYF
TRBJ1-3 | 17 | . | many | TRBV29-1 | TGCAGCGTTGTCCCAGGGGATCTATCCGGCTCTGGAAACACCATATATTTT | CSVVPGDLSGSGNTIYF
TRBJ1-6 | 14 | . | . | TRBV12-3/TRBV12-4 | TGTGCCAGCAGTTTAAGCGCAGGGGATTCACCCCTCCACTTT | CASSLSAGDSPLHF
TRBJ2-3 | 14 | . | few | TRBV19 | TGTGCCAGTAGTATAGCGCAGCATCCAGATACGCAGTATTTT | CASSIAQHPDTQYF
TRBJ1-2 | 13 | . | . | TRBV24-1 | TGTGCCACCAGTGCATTGGGGCTGGAGGGCTACACCTTC | CATSALGLEGYTF
TRBJ1-1 | 12 | . | many | TRBV29-1 | TGCAGCGTTAGACAGCTCCGGACTGAAGCTTTCTTT | CSVRQLRTEAFF
TRBJ1-5 | 15 | . | . | TRBV7-2 | TGTGCCAGCAGCCTGGAGGCAGTTAGCAATCAGCCCCAGCATTTT | CASSLEAVSNQPQHF
TRBJ1-6 | 13 | TRBD1 | . | TRBV9 | TGTGCCAGCAGCGTCACAGGGGACTCACCCCTCCACTTT | CASSVTGDSPLHF
TRBJ1-1 | 13 | . | few | TRBV18 | TGTGCCAGCTCACCACCGCAGCAGGCTGAAGCTTTCTTT | CASSPPQQAEAFF
TRBJ2-5 | 12 | . | few | TRBV12-3/TRBV12-4 | TGTGCCAGCAGTTCGGCGGGAGAGACCCAGTACTTC | CASSSAGETQYF
TRBJ2-2 | 12 | . | few | TRBV14 | TGTGCCAGCAGCTCTCGGACAGAGAAAATGTTTTTT | CASSSRTEKMFF